This T cell receptor beta chain was sequenced during a study of cytomegalovirus exposure and HLA in healthy donors. Study observations and caveats: Immune exposure was documented only through CMV serostatus. Compared with the approximately 680-donor mean, an Asian-associated ancestry cluster reportedly had fewer N-insertions, according to a later analysis. TCR beta V- and J-gene trimming was later associated with a missense DCLRE1C variant. Some V segments, including TRBV6-2 and TRBV6-3, were excluded as indistinguishable.

Unmatched junction bases numbered 6, after V lost 2 bases and J lost 2 bases. CDR3 length: 16 residues. Germline-derived CDR1 and CDR2 are SGDLS and YYNGEE. A word on this clone: The antigen is unknown.

The primer mix had 60 Vbeta and 13 Jbeta primers. The data were produced by immunoSEQ multiplex PCR, yet TCRdb's version contains in-frame clones alone and is incomplete. Of tens of thousands of clones listed, roughly 76% are singletons. The sequence came from a male donor in good health and CMV-seronegative. Sequencing was done on a sample of PBMCs. The V call is TRBV9, the J call TRBJ2-3; TRBD1 aligns across 9 bases. CDR3 region: CASSVGGQGPTDTQYF. The CDR3 DNA sequence: TGTGCCAGCAGCGTTGGGGGACAGGGCCCCACAGATACGCAGTATTTT.